These T cell receptor beta chains were read from a single sample in a study of T cell repertoires and HLA-DP antigens. Profiling relied on immunoSEQ multiplex PCR, and the TCRdb table lists in-frame clones only, not all of them. The sample includes fewer than 2,500 clones, about four fifths seen only once; the top ten take under 30%. Specimen: CD137- CD4+ T cells from cultured PBMCs. The source is a woman younger than 35 in good health and CMV-seronegative. The CDR3 runs from the conserved cysteine through the conserved F or W. Each record gives: clone size, D gene, J gene, V gene, CDR3 DNA, CDR3 protein. D genes are given only for firm matches. Clone size is given for some rows only: seen once, a few or many times, or a class if the clone is expanded.

>large|TRBD2|TRBJ2-3|TRBV7-3
TGTGCCAGCAGCTCCGGACTAGCGGCTAGCACAGATACGCAGTATTTT
CASSSGLAASTDTQYF
>once|TRBD1|TRBJ2-2|TRBV30
TGTGCCTGGAGTGTACACGGGCGTGGGACAGCGAACACCGGGGAGCTGTTTTTT
CAWSVHGRGTANTGELFF
>large|TRBD1|TRBJ1-5|TRBV19
TGTGCCAGTAGTATAGTGGGACAGGGACAGCCCCAGCATTTT
CASSIVGQGQPQHF
>.|TRBD1|TRBJ2-1|TRBV11-1
TGTGCCAGCAGCTTAGGACCGACAGGGGTTGGGTACTCCTACAATGAGCAGTTCTTC
CASSLGPTGVGYSYNEQFF
>.|.|TRBJ2-1|TRBV7-8
TGTGCCAGCAGCTTTAGGAGATCCTACAATGAGCAGTTCTTC
CASSFRRSYNEQFF
>.|TRBD1|TRBJ1-3|TRBV5-5
TGTGCCAGCAGCTACATATACGGACAGGGCGCTGGAAACACCATATATTTT
CASSYIYGQGAGNTIYF
>.|TRBD2|TRBJ2-2|TRBV7-2
TGTGCCAGCAGCCTCACGAGCGGGGCCGGGGAGCTGTTTTTT
CASSLTSGAGELFF
>large|.|TRBJ2-1|TRBV7-9
TGTGCCAGCAGCTTAGGGCACGTACAGGGTAATCGTTACAATGAGCAGTTCTTC
CASSLGHVQGNRYNEQFF
>.|.|TRBJ2-3|TRBV6-5
TGTGCCAGCACCGCCGGGACGGGCAAAACAGATACGCAGTATTTT
CASTAGTGKTDTQYF
>few|TRBD1|TRBJ2-2|TRBV29-1
TGCAGCGCGAGACAGGGAGCGAACACCGGGGAGCTGTTTTTT
CSARQGANTGELFF
>.|.|TRBJ1-1|TRBV7-9
TGTGCCAGCAGCTTAGGAGGCCAGACTGAAGCTTTCTTT
CASSLGGQTEAFF
>.|.|TRBJ2-2|TRBV27
TGTGCCAGCAGTTTAGACTTTACCCGGCTAGCAGGCACCGGGGAGCTGTTTTTT
CASSLDFTRLAGTGELFF
>.|.|TRBJ2-5|TRBV5-4
TGTGCCAGCAGCTTCGGGGGGCAGGGGGCGAGGGAGACCCAGTACTTC
CASSFGGQGARETQYF
>.|.|TRBJ2-5|TRBV2
TGTGCCACCAGCAGCGTACAAGAGACCCAGTACTTC
CATSSVQETQYF
>once|TRBD1|TRBJ2-7|TRBV30
TGTGCCTGGAGTGCCGGGACAGTCTACGAGCAGTACTTC
CAWSAGTVYEQYF
>.|.|TRBJ2-5|TRBV11-3
TGTGCCAGCAGCCAAACGACAGGTGAAGAGACCCAGTACTTC
CASSQTTGEETQYF
>.|TRBD1|TRBJ2-6|TRBV7-3
TGTGCCAGCAGCCCGAGGACAGGGACGGGACCTGGGGCCAACGTCCTGACTTTC
CASSPRTGTGPGANVLTF
>.|.|TRBJ1-2|TRBV6-6
TGTGCCAGCGGGGCTAACTATGGCTACACCTTC
CASGANYGYTF
>.|.|TRBJ2-3|TRBV27
TGTGCCAGCAAGCTAGACAGGTACACAGATACGCAGTATTTT
CASKLDRYTDTQYF
>.|.|TRBJ1-6|TRBV6-6
TGTGCCAGCAGTGGCGGCGATTCACCCCTCCACTTT
CASSGGDSPLHF
>.|.|TRBJ1-2|TRBV11-3
TGTGCCAGCAGCTTAGCGGGGACGGGCCTCTATGGCTACACCTTC
CASSLAGTGLYGYTF
>once|TRBD2|TRBJ2-2|TRBV10-3
TGTGCCATCAATCGGGGGGTAGACACCGGGGAGCTGTTTTTT
CAINRGVDTGELFF
>.|.|TRBJ1-1|TRBV5-1
TGCGCCAGCAGCCCACCTGGGGGGCGAGAGGACACTGAAGCTTTCTTT
CASSPPGGREDTEAFF
>.|TRBD2|TRBJ2-1|TRBV27
TGTGCCAGCATAAAGCGGGGGAGCGGGGCGCTTCTAGCGGAGAGCTCCTACAATGAGCAGTTCTTC
CASIKRGSGALLAESSYNEQFF
>.|.|TRBJ2-3|TRBV5-3
TGTGCCAGCAGCCCCAGGGGACTAATCACAGATACGCAGTATTTT
CASSPRGLITDTQYF
>.|.|TRBJ2-7|TRBV27
TGTGCCAGCAGGAGGGGGGGGATCGGGTACGAGCAGTACTTC
CASRRGGIGYEQYF
>.|TRBD1|TRBJ2-1|TRBV28
TGTGCCACCCAACAACCGACAGGGGCCTACAATGAGCAGTTCTTC
CATQQPTGAYNEQFF
>.|TRBD1|TRBJ1-3|TRBV19
TGTGCCAGTAGGCCGGGACAGCGAGGAAACACCATATATTTT
CASRPGQRGNTIYF
>.|TRBD2|TRBJ2-7|TRBV9
TGTGCCAGCAGCGTAGAGCCTAGCGGGGCCTACGAGCAGTACTTC
CASSVEPSGAYEQYF
>few|.|TRBJ1-5|TRBV4-1
TGCGCCAGCAGCCAAGATGGGGCTCCCTCACAACAGCCCCAGCATTTT
CASSQDGAPSQQPQHF
>.|.|TRBJ1-1|TRBV6-5
TGTGCCAGCAGTTTGCGGGGGGGGAACACTGAAGCTTTCTTT
CASSLRGGNTEAFF
>.|.|TRBJ1-6|TRBV25-1
TGTGCCAGCAGGGCATGGGGGGCCCTCTATAATTCACCCCTCCACTTT
CASRAWGALYNSPLHF
>.|.|TRBJ2-3|TRBV19
TGTGCCAGTAACAGAGGGAGCACAGATACGCAGTATTTT
CASNRGSTDTQYF
>once|.|TRBJ2-5|TRBV11-2
TGTGCCAGCAGCAACCCCCGCGGGCTCTTGGGGACCCAGTACTTC
CASSNPRGLLGTQYF
>.|TRBD1|TRBJ1-2|TRBV29-1
TGCAGCGTTGACCGACGACAGGGGGCTGTGTTTGGCTACACCTTC
CSVDRRQGAVFGYTF
>.|.|TRBJ2-3|TRBV6-5
TGTGCCAGCAGTTACGCGGACAGTAAAGGCACAGATACGCAGTATTTT
CASSYADSKGTDTQYF
>.|TRBD1|TRBJ1-5|TRBV11-2
TGTGCCAGCAGCTGGACAGGGGATCAGCCCCAGCATTTT
CASSWTGDQPQHF
>.|TRBD2|TRBJ2-1|TRBV11-3
TGTGCCAGCAGAAGGTCCGGCGGGGGGCCCAACAATGAGCAGTTCTTC
CASRRSGGGPNNEQFF
>.|.|TRBJ2-5|TRBV5-1
TGCGCCAGCAGGGGAATGGACCAAGAGACCCAGTACTTC
CASRGMDQETQYF
>.|TRBD1|TRBJ1-1|TRBV7-9
TGTGCCAGCAGCCCCGGGACAGGGTACATGAACACTGAAGCTTTCTTT
CASSPGTGYMNTEAFF
>.|.|TRBJ1-6|TRBV7-2
TGTGCCAGCAGTTACGGACCGAGCTCCTATAATTCACCCCTCCACTTT
CASSYGPSSYNSPLHF
>.|.|TRBJ2-5|TRBV7-9
TGTGCCAGCAGCTTCAGCGAGGGATTAGAGACCCAGTACTTC
CASSFSEGLETQYF